This TCR beta chain was observed in a study of beta chain features in type 1 diabetes. Findings of the study overall: In type 1 diabetes patients, VDJ junctions had fewer insertions; deletions at these junctions were more frequent. Relative to healthy donors, patients appeared to have naive, central memory and Treg TCRB repertoires that were more similar.

The CDR3 loop spans 12 amino acids. V lost 5 bases, J lost 6 bases, and 11 bases lay in between. Germline V gene lookup returns CDR1 SGDLS and CDR2 YYNGEE. Expressed TCRB transcripts were sequenced, since all the RNA that had been isolated was reverse transcribed. TCRdb keeps only in-frame clones here, not all; method: immunoSEQ multiplex PCR. The data contain about 160,000 clones, 8.1% of them singletons. In the case of this clone: Its antigen is currently unknown.

This chain uses TRBV9 with TRBJ1-2, with D hard to call. The sample was central memory CD4+ T cells from blood. The clonotype comes from a man younger than 35 in good health. CDR3 bases: TGTGCCAGCAGGAGGGATGGCGATGGCTACACCTTC. Translating gives CASRRDGDGYTF.